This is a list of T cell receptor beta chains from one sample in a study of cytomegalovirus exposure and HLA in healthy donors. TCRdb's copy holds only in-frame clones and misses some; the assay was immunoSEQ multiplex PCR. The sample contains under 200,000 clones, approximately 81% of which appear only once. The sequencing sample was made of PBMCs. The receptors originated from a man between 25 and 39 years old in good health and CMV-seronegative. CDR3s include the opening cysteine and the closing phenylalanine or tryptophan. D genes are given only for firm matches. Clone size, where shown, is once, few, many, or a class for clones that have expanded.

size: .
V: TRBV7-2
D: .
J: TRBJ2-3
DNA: TGTGCCAGCAGCTCATTTCGGGTAGATACGCAGTATTTT
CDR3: CASSSFRVDTQYF

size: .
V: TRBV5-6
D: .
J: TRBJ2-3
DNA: TGTGCCAGCGGCGCCACAGGTCCAGGCACAGATACGCAGTATTTT
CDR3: CASGATGPGTDTQYF

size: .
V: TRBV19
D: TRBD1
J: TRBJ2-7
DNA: TGTGCCAGTAACCCCGGGACAGGAACATCCTACGAGCAGTACTTC
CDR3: CASNPGTGTSYEQYF

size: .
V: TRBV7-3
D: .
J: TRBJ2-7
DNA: TGTGCCAGCAGCTTAGACGGGAACGAGCAGTACTTC
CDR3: CASSLDGNEQYF

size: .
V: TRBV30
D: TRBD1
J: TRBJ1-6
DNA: TGTGCCTGGAGTGTACAGGGGCCGCCCCTCAATAATTCACCCCTCCACTTT
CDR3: CAWSVQGPPLNNSPLHF

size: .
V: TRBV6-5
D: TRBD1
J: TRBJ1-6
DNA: TGTGCCAGCAGTTGGAGGGGACAGGGGGGATCACCCCTCCACTTT
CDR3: CASSWRGQGGSPLHF

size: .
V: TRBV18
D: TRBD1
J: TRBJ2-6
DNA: TGTGCCAGCACAGACAGGGCTGGGGCCAACGTCCTGACTTTC
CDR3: CASTDRAGANVLTF

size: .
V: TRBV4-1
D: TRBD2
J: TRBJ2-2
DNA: TGCGCCAGCAGCCGCGGACCACTAGCGGGGGGTTTCACCGGGGAGCTGTTTTTT
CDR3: CASSRGPLAGGFTGELFF

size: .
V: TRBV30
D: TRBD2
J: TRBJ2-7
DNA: TGTGCCTGGAGTGTACGACTAGCGGGTTATGGCGAGCAGTACTTC
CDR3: CAWSVRLAGYGEQYF

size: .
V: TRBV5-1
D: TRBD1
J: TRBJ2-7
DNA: TGCGCCAGCAGCTTGGTAGGACAGGGGGCAAACGAGCAGTACTTC
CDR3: CASSLVGQGANEQYF

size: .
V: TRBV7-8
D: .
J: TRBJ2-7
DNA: TGTGCCAGCAGCTTATCCGAGGTCCGATCCTACGAGCAGTACTTC
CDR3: CASSLSEVRSYEQYF

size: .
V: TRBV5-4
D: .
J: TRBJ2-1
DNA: TGTGCCAGCAGCTTGAAGGGGGGGGCCAATGAGCAGTTCTTC
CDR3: CASSLKGGANEQFF

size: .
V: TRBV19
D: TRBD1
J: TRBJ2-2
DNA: TGTGCCAGTAGTCCACGGACAGGGGCGAACACCGGGGAGCTGTTTTTT
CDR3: CASSPRTGANTGELFF

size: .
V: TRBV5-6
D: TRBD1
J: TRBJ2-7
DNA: TGTGCCAGCAGCTTGTGGGGACAGGGGGCTAACGAGCAGTACTTC
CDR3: CASSLWGQGANEQYF

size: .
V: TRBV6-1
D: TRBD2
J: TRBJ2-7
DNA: TGTGCCAGCACCGTCGGGGGGTACGGAGAGGAGCAGTACTTC
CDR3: CASTVGGYGEEQYF

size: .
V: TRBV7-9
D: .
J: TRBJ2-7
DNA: TGTGCCAGCAGCTACGCTAAGAACGAGCAGTACTTC
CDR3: CASSYAKNEQYF

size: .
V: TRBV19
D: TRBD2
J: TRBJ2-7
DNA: TGTGCCAGTAGCGCGGGACTAGCGTACGAGCAGTACTTC
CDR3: CASSAGLAYEQYF

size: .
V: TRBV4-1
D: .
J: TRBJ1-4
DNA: TGCGCCAGCAGCCAACGGACAGTAACTAATGAAAAACTGTTTTTT
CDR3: CASSQRTVTNEKLFF

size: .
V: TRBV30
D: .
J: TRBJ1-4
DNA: TGTGCCTGGAAGACAGATTATCTTGAAAAACTGTTTTTT
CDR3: CAWKTDYLEKLFF

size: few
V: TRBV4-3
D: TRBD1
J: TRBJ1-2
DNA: TGCGCCAGCAGCCCCGGACAGGGAGTCGATGGCTACACCTTC
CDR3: CASSPGQGVDGYTF

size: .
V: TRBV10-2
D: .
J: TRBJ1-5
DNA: TGCGCCAGCAGTGAGTCGAGGGGGAGTGTCAATCAGCCCCAGCATTTT
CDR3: CASSESRGSVNQPQHF

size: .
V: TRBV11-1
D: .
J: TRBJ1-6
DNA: TGTGCCAGCAGCTTTGGCAGGATAAATTCACCCCTCCACTTT
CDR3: CASSFGRINSPLHF

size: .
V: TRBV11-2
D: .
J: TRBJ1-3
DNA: TGTGCCAGCAGCTTAGGGGGCGTAACTGGAAACACCATATATTTT
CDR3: CASSLGGVTGNTIYF

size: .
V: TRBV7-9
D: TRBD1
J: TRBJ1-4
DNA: TGTGCCAGCAGCTTGTCCGGGACAGTCAATGAAAAACTGTTTTTT
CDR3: CASSLSGTVNEKLFF

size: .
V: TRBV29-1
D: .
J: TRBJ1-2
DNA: TGCAGCGTTGCGGAAGGAGGAGGGGATTATGGCTACACCTTC
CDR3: CSVAEGGGDYGYTF